One sample yielded the 26 T cell receptor beta chains listed below, sequenced in a study of blood T cell repertoires in COVID-19. The protocol was immunoSEQ multiplex PCR, while the TCRdb copy is restricted to in-frame clones and leaves out a portion. The sample holds roughly 280,000 clones, 91% seen once. Source material: PBMCs or T cells enriched from blood (not recorded which). The receptors here all came from a middle-aged man who had been exposed to COVID-19.

V and J are TRBV7-9 and TRBJ1-1; D unclear. This CDR3 is 14 amino acids long. CDR1 is SEHNR and CDR2 is FQNEAQ in the germline V gene (reference sequence). Trimming removed 1 base from V and 4 bases from J, with 10 bases in between. CDR3 sequence: CASSLDSRPTEAFF. The CDR3 region has the DNA TGTGCCAGCAGCTTAGACTCCAGGCCCACTGAAGCTTTCTTT.

The J gene is TRBJ2-5, the V gene TRBV25-1; 8 bases fit TRBD2. Germline-derived CDR1 and CDR2 are MGHDK and SYGVNS. The CDR3 sequence is 15 residues long. With 3 bases clipped from V and 3 bases from J, the junction kept 6 bases outside the gene matches. The CDR3 coding sequence is TGTGCCAGCAGTGACCCCGGGACTAGAGAAGAGACCCAGTACTTC. This gives the protein CASSDPGTREETQYF.

The rearrangement uses TRBV11-3 and TRBJ2-1, with D possibly matching TRBD2 (6 bases). V lost 3 bases to trimming and J lost 3 bases, with 12 bases between them. The germline CDR1 and CDR2 sequences are SGHNT and YENEEA. This CDR3 has 15 residues. CDR3 sequence reads: CASSLYSGSYNEQFF. Written as DNA, the CDR3 is TGTGCCAGCAGCTTGTATAGCGGCAGCTACAATGAGCAGTTCTTC.

The chain couples TRBV5-1 to TRBJ2-4; a possible D gene is TRBD2 (7 bases). The CDR3 is 17 residues long. V shed 1 base and J shed 7 bases, with 21 bases lying between them. CDR1 SGHRS and CDR2 YFSETQ come from the germline V gene. The CDR3 DNA reads as TGCGCCAGCAGCTTGTCCGGGGGGCGATTCGGGTCGAACATTCAGTACTTC. Amino acid sequence: CASSLSGGRFGSNIQYF.

A remark on this clone: A much larger clone differs from this one at a single base, so this may be a read error. DNA for the CDR3: TGTGCCAGCAGTACCCCCGACGCCTGGGGAGCCGAAATGTTTTTT. Protein: CASSTPDAWGAEMFF. The chain carries TRBV28 and TRBJ1-4; no reliable D call. Germline V lookup: CDR1 MDHEN, CDR2 SYDVKM. This CDR3 is built from 15 residues. Trimming took off 5 bases at V and 15 bases at J, with 25 bases between the two ends.

The chain couples TRBV9 to TRBJ1-5; 7 bases are a match to TRBD1. J was trimmed by 2 bases and V by 3 bases; bases with no gene match: 2. The CDR3 extends over 14 amino acids. The germline V gene has CDR1 SGDLS and CDR2 YYNGEE. Here the CDR3 reads CASSDGTGNQPQHF. The DNA of the CDR3 is TGTGCCAGCAGCGATGGGACAGGCAATCAGCCCCAGCATTTT.

The chain joins TRBV7-9 to TRBJ2-4; D not resolved. V lost 2 bases and J 5 bases, leaving 13 bases between the germline ends. The CDR3 sequence is 15 residues long. CDR1 is SEHNR and CDR2 is FQNEAQ in the germline V gene (reference sequence). CDR3 amino acids: CASSLQQRWENIQYF. The CDR3 DNA follows: TGTGCCAGCAGCTTACAGCAGAGGTGGGAAAACATTCAGTACTTC.

For this clone: This CDR3 is also generated by other DNA sequences in the sample. This chain joins TRBV29-1 and TRBJ2-2, with 7 bases aligning to TRBD2. J lost 1 base, V lost 4 bases, and 0 bases had no gene match. Germline lookup yields CDR1 SQVTM and CDR2 ANQGSEA. This CDR3 region has 13 residues. The CDR3 protein is CSVGGGNTGELFF. The DNA of the CDR3 is TGCAGCGTTGGCGGGGGGAACACCGGGGAGCTGTTTTTT.

This chain connects TRBV11-2 to TRBJ1-2, with TRBD1 matching 7 bases. Germline CDR1 and CDR2: SGHAT and FQNNGV. This CDR3 has 12 residues. V shed 5 bases and J 8 bases; nucleotides not matched to a gene: 5. The CDR3 DNA reads as TGTGCCAGCAGCCCCACAGGGGAAGGCTACACCTTC. Translation gives CASSPTGEGYTF. The full variable domain, its missing parts supplied by reference TRBV11-2 and TRBJ1-2, is EAGVAQSPRYKIIEKRQSVAFWCNPISGHATLYWYQQILGQGPKLLIQFQNNGVVDDSQLPKDRFSAERLKGVDSTLKIQPAKLEDSAVYLCASSPTGEGYTFGSGTRLTVV.

This clone is a singleton in its sample. The chain carries TRBV4-2 and TRBJ2-7, with 14 bases fitting TRBD2. This CDR3 has 16 residues. The germline V gene has CDR1 LGHNA and CDR2 YNFKEQ. V lost 5 bases, J lost 1 base, and 4 bases stayed unmatched. The CDR3 protein is CASSGGTSGRSYEQYF. CDR3 bases: TGTGCCAGCAGCGGCGGGACTAGCGGGAGATCCTACGAGCAGTACTTC.

The chain is built from TRBV28 and TRBJ1-5; a possible D gene is TRBD1 (6 bases). Germline-derived CDR1 and CDR2 are MDHEN and SYDVKM. Deletions cut 6 bases from V and 3 bases from J, with 15 bases between. CDR3 length equals 15 residues. The DNA of the CDR3 is TGTGCCAGCAGAGACACAGGGAACACCAATCAGCCCCAGCATTTT. It is translated as CASRDTGNTNQPQHF.

CDR3 nucleotide sequence: TGTGCCAGCAGCTCCGGACAAGGCGATGGCTACACCTTC. This translates into CASSSGQGDGYTF. The V and J genes are TRBV7-6 and TRBJ1-2, with D possibly matching TRBD1 (5 bases). From germline, CDR1 is SGHVS and CDR2 FNYEAQ. The CDR3 is made up of 13 amino acids. Deletions cut 4 bases from V and 6 bases from J, with 12 bases between.

The chain carries TRBV5-1 and TRBJ2-5; the match to TRBD2 covers 10 bases. Germline values: CDR1 SGHRS, CDR2 YFSETQ. Losses at the gene ends were 3 bases for V and 3 bases for J; bases not matched to a gene: 8. This CDR3 contains 16 residues. The CDR3 sequence: CASSSSTSGQKETQYF. The CDR3 DNA sequence: TGCGCCAGCAGCTCCTCGACTAGCGGGCAGAAAGAGACCCAGTACTTC.

V gene TRBV7-3 combines with J gene TRBJ1-1; D gene ambiguous. The ends were cut back, 2 bases at V and 3 bases at J, with 13 bases in the middle. The CDR3 sequence is 15 residues long. Per the germline V gene, CDR1 is SGHTA and CDR2 is FQGTGA. CDR3 bases: TGTGCCAGCAGCTTAGTGAGTCTTTTCTACACTGAAGCTTTCTTT. It is translated as CASSLVSLFYTEAFF.

This sequence joins TRBV5-6 and TRBJ2-7; 11 nucleotides line up with TRBD2. From germline, CDR1 is SGHDT and CDR2 YYEEEE. V was pared by 5 bases and J by 2 bases, with 6 bases of the junction left unmatched. This CDR3 is 15 amino acids long. For the CDR3, the DNA is TGTGCCAGCAGACCCGGGACTAGCGGCACCTACGAGCAGTACTTC. Translating it yields CASRPGTSGTYEQYF.

This clone was found a few times. The chain joins TRBV10-1 to TRBJ1-4; no clear D. Germline assignment: CDR1 WNHNN and CDR2 SYGVQD (reference sequence). The CDR3 consists of 16 residues. The V end lost 1 base, the J end lost 0 bases, and 9 bases lay between the germline ends. DNA for the CDR3: TGCGCCAGCAGTGAGTTGGTGAGCGCAACTAATGAAAAACTGTTTTTT. Encoded protein: CASSELVSATNEKLFF.

This chain joins TRBV28 and TRBJ2-7; D not resolved. Germline V gives CDR1 MDHEN, CDR2 SYDVKM. CDR3 size: 11 residues. The ends were cut back, 3 bases at V and 7 bases at J, with 7 bases in the middle. The CDR3 region is CASSFEAEQYF. DNA for the CDR3: TGTGCCAGCAGTTTCGAAGCTGAGCAGTACTTC.

The rearrangement uses TRBV10-3 and TRBJ2-7; TRBD1 matches 8 bases. The V and J ends lost 10 bases and 2 bases, in that order; junction bases with no gene match: 4. This CDR3 is 12 amino acids long. The germline CDR1 and CDR2 sequences are ENHRY and SYGVKD. The CDR3 protein is CATVTGAYEQYF. The CDR3 DNA reads TGTGCCACCGTGACAGGGGCCTACGAGCAGTACTTC.

J is TRBJ1-1 and V is TRBV14, with D maybe TRBD1 (6 bases). The germline V gene encodes CDR1 SGHDN and CDR2 FVKESK. Trimming removed 2 bases at V and 5 bases at J, with 15 bases between. The CDR3 runs 15 residues. This CDR3 reads CASSQFNTGFTEAFF. The CDR3 DNA follows: TGTGCCAGCAGCCAATTTAATACAGGGTTTACTGAAGCTTTCTTT.

The chain has TRBV6-2 or TRBV6-3 and TRBJ2-7, with 10 bases matching TRBD1. The germline V gene has CDR1 MNHEY and CDR2 SVGEGT. The CDR3 consists of 14 residues. The ends lost 4 bases at V and 2 bases at J; junction bases unmatched: 2. The CDR3 region is CASSSGQGAYEQYF. Written as DNA, the CDR3 is TGTGCCAGCAGTTCTGGACAGGGGGCCTACGAGCAGTACTTC.

The CDR3 nucleotides are TGTGCCAGTAGTATAACTACCTACGAGGATGAGCAGTTCTTC. The encoded protein is CASSITTYEDEQFF. The chain combines TRBV19 with TRBJ2-1, with D unresolved. The germline gives CDR1 LNHDA, CDR2 SQIVND (reference sequence). Trimming stripped 2 bases from V and 8 bases from J, with 13 bases between. CDR3 length: 14 residues.

The J gene is TRBJ2-3, the V gene TRBV14, with TRBD1 matching over 11 bases. Trimming took 6 bases from V and 4 from J; bases not matched to a gene: 6. Germline CDR1 and CDR2: SGHDN and FVKESK. The CDR3 covers 15 residues. For the CDR3, the DNA is TGTGCCAGCAGAACCGGGACAGGGGGTCCAGATACGCAGTATTTT. As protein: CASRTGTGGPDTQYF.

The V call is TRBV9, the J call TRBJ1-1; perhaps TRBD1 as D (6 bases). Germline V gene sequence: CDR1 SGDLS, CDR2 YYNGEE. V lost 5 bases, J lost 10 bases, and 21 bases lay in between. This CDR3 has 14 residues. CDR3 in DNA: TGTGCCAGCAGTGCCCATCAGGGGCTCGATGGAGCTTTCTTT. This sequence encodes CASSAHQGLDGAFF.

The J gene is TRBJ1-5, the V gene TRBV12-5; the D gene is possibly TRBD1 (5 bases). The V and J ends lost 6 bases and 0 bases respectively, with 12 bases between them. Germline V lookup: CDR1 LGHNT, CDR2 FRNRAP. The CDR3 is 15 amino acids. The DNA of the CDR3 is TGTGCTAGTGGCCCCCAGGGATATAGCAATCAGCCCCAGCATTTT. Protein product: CASGPQGYSNQPQHF. Variable domain in full (rest from reference TRBV12-5 and TRBJ1-5): DARVTQTPRHKVTEMGQEVTMRCQPILGHNTVFWYRQTMMQGLELLAYFRNRAPLDDSGMPKDRFSAEMPDATLATLKIQPSEPRDSAVYFCASGPQGYSNQPQHFGDGTRLSIL.

The chain links TRBV7-2 to TRBJ1-5, with D possibly being TRBD1 (5 bases). CDR1 and CDR2 (germline): SGHTA, FQGNSA. This CDR3 is 15 amino acids long. Trimming removed 3 bases at V and 4 bases at J, with 13 bases between. The CDR3 coding sequence is TGTGCCAGCAGCTTCACGCGGGGCCCGAATCAGCCCCAGCATTTT. Its translation: CASSFTRGPNQPQHF.

The chain has TRBV11-2 and TRBJ2-2, with D possibly being TRBD2 (6 bases). Germline values: CDR1 SGHAT, CDR2 FQNNGV. V lost 0 bases, J lost 5 bases, and 13 bases lay in between. The CDR3 totals 16 residues. Here the CDR3 DNA reads TGTGCCAGCAGCTTAGACATCTATGGGGGGACCGGGGAGCTGTTTTTT. This sequence encodes CASSLDIYGGTGELFF.